Listed below are T cell receptor beta chains from one sample, sequenced in a study of cytomegalovirus exposure and HLA in healthy donors. Method: immunoSEQ multiplex PCR; TCRdb's copy keeps in-frame clones and lacks some. The sample contains about 130,000 clones, roughly 74% of which appear only once. Input material: PBMCs. These receptors all stem from a male donor in good health and CMV-seronegative. CDR3s include the opening cysteine and the closing phenylalanine or tryptophan. The D gene is left open where the match is weak. For some rows the clone size is stated as once, few or many, or as a class when expanded; others skip it.

>TRBJ2-7|-|TRBV27|-
TGTGCCAGCAGTCCCGTTTGGGCCACCCTAGAGCAGTACTTC
CASSPVWATLEQYF
>TRBJ2-7|-|TRBV6-5|-
TGTGCCAGCAGTCTGACAGCCCGGACCTACGAGCAGTACTTC
CASSLTARTYEQYF
>TRBJ1-1|TRBD1|TRBV6-5|once
TGTGCCAGCAGACGGACAGGGCCGAACACTGAAGCTTTCTTT
CASRRTGPNTEAFF
>TRBJ2-1|-|TRBV28|-
TGTGCCAGCAGTTTTCTCGGCAGGGTAAATGAGCAGTTCTTC
CASSFLGRVNEQFF
>TRBJ1-2|-|TRBV4-1|-
TGCGCCAGCAGCCCATATTCCGCGGGGGAAGCTAACTATGGCTACACCTTC
CASSPYSAGEANYGYTF
>TRBJ1-5|TRBD1|TRBV6-1|once
TGTGCCAGCAGTAGACGACAGGGTATGGTGCAGCCCCAGCATTTT
CASSRRQGMVQPQHF
>TRBJ1-1|TRBD1|TRBV7-9|-
TGTGCCAGCAGTACACAGGGGATTGGCACTGAAGCTTTCTTT
CASSTQGIGTEAFF
>TRBJ2-5|-|TRBV7-2|-
TGTGCCAGCAGCTTAGCCGCGGCCGGAGAGACCCAGTACTTC
CASSLAAAGETQYF
>TRBJ1-3|-|TRBV5-1|-
TGCGCCAGCAGCTTGGCCGGACAGTTAGGAAACACCATATATTTT
CASSLAGQLGNTIYF
>TRBJ1-1|-|TRBV28|few
TGTGCCAGCACCACTCCGACACTCATGAACACTGAAGCTTTCTTT
CASTTPTLMNTEAFF
>TRBJ2-7|TRBD1|TRBV5-4|-
TGTGCCAGCAGCTTAAGACAGGGAATGGTAAGCGAGCAGTACTTC
CASSLRQGMVSEQYF
>TRBJ2-1|-|TRBV30|few
TGTGCCTGGAGTAAGAGCGCCCAAAACAATGAGCAGTTCTTC
CAWSKSAQNNEQFF
>TRBJ2-5|-|TRBV7-2|-
TGTGCCAGCAGCCAACGGGGGATGGGAGAGACCCAGTACTTC
CASSQRGMGETQYF
>TRBJ1-1|-|TRBV5-5|once
TGTGCCAGCAGCTTCAGTATGAACACTGAAGCTTTCTTT
CASSFSMNTEAFF
>TRBJ2-4|TRBD1|TRBV5-6|-
TGTGCCAGCAGCCTGGGACAGTCCAAAAACATTCAGTACTTC
CASSLGQSKNIQYF
>TRBJ2-7|-|TRBV30|-
TGTGCCTGGAGTCTACGGAGGCGGGGCATCGGATCGGGTGAGCAGTACTTC
CAWSLRRRGIGSGEQYF
>TRBJ1-2|-|TRBV7-9|-
TGTGCCAGCTTCGGACTTGGGGATGGCTACACCTTC
CASFGLGDGYTF
>TRBJ2-5|-|TRBV15|-
TGTGCCACCAGCCCCACAGGGTACCAAGAGACCCAGTACTTC
CATSPTGYQETQYF
>TRBJ1-1|TRBD1|TRBV6-5|few
TGTGCCATCAGTGTCTGGGACAGTATGAACACTGAAGCTTTCTTT
CAISVWDSMNTEAFF
>TRBJ2-3|TRBD2|TRBV4-1|-
TGCGCCAGCAGCCACCCCGTGTCTAGCGGGAGGGCCGGGACAGATACGCAGTATTTT
CASSHPVSSGRAGTDTQYF
>TRBJ2-2|TRBD1|TRBV9|once
TGTGCCAGCAGCGTAAGACAGGGCCCCACCGGGGAGCTGTTTTTT
CASSVRQGPTGELFF
>TRBJ1-2|-|TRBV21-1|-
TGTGCCAGCAGCAACTCCATTTCAGGATGGGACTATGGCTACACCTTC
CASSNSISGWDYGYTF
>TRBJ1-1|-|TRBV6-1|-
TGTGCCAGCAGTGGAATGTTGACAGTGAACACTGAAGCTTTCTTT
CASSGMLTVNTEAFF
>TRBJ2-3|-|TRBV6-4|few
TGTGCCAGCAGCCCTGCTTCGGGGGATACGCAGTATTTT
CASSPASGDTQYF
>TRBJ1-3|TRBD1|TRBV7-2|-
TGTGCCAGCAGCTTAGCAGGACAGGGTGAGACCATATATTTT
CASSLAGQGETIYF
>TRBJ2-5|TRBD2|TRBV10-3|-
TGTGCCATCAGTGAGTCTTGGCTAGCGGGAGATCTGGCGACCCAGTACTTC
CAISESWLAGDLATQYF
>TRBJ2-2|TRBD2|TRBV27|once
TGTGCCAGCACCGGCGGGAAAAGCGGGGTGGGGGAGCTGTTTTTT
CASTGGKSGVGELFF
>TRBJ1-1|-|TRBV5-1|-
TGCGCCAGCAGCTTGGCCTCAGTGAACACTGAAGCTTTCTTT
CASSLASVNTEAFF
>TRBJ2-3|TRBD2|TRBV9|-
TGTGCCAGCAGCGTAGAAGCGGGGATCACAGATACGCAGTATTTT
CASSVEAGITDTQYF
>TRBJ1-3|TRBD1|TRBV7-2|once
TGTGCCAGCAGCTTAGTGGGACAGGGTCTCGGAAACACCATATATTTT
CASSLVGQGLGNTIYF
>TRBJ1-3|-|TRBV10-3|-
TGTGCCATCAGCACCCCGAGGTCTGGAAACACCATATATTTT
CAISTPRSGNTIYF
>TRBJ2-7|TRBD2|TRBV19|-
TGTGCCAGTAGTCCGGCCCCGGGGGGCTACGAGCAGTACTTC
CASSPAPGGYEQYF
>TRBJ1-5|TRBD1|TRBV10-1|-
TGCGCCAGCAACGATTTACAGGGGGGTCAGCCCCAGCATTTT
CASNDLQGGQPQHF
>TRBJ1-5|-|TRBV5-1|few
TGCGCCAGCAGCTTGCAAGGGGCGGGCAATCAGCCCCAGCATTTT
CASSLQGAGNQPQHF
>TRBJ1-6|TRBD1|TRBV6-6|-
TGTGCCAGCAGCCATCAGGGGGAGTCACCCCTCCACTTT
CASSHQGESPLHF
>TRBJ2-1|-|TRBV30|-
TGTGCCTGGAGGCTAGGGGGCAATGAGCAGTTCTTC
CAWRLGGNEQFF
>TRBJ2-7|TRBD2|TRBV4-1|-
TGCGCCAGCAGCCATGGGACTAGCGGGAGATGGGAGCAGTACTTC
CASSHGTSGRWEQYF
>TRBJ1-2|-|TRBV4-3|few
TGCGCCAGCAGCCAAAATTCGGACACCTCCTATGGCTACACCTTC
CASSQNSDTSYGYTF
>TRBJ2-2|-|TRBV2|-
TGTGCCAGCAGTCGGACACCTCTCGCCGGGGAGCTGTTTTTT
CASSRTPLAGELFF
>TRBJ2-1|-|TRBV4-1|-
TGCGCCAGCAGCCAAGTAGAGGCCCCCGGCGATGAGCAGTTCTTC
CASSQVEAPGDEQFF
>TRBJ1-1|-|TRBV15|-
TGTGCCACCAGCAGGGGAACCGGGAGGATTCCTGCGAACACTGAAGCTTTCTTT
CATSRGTGRIPANTEAFF
>TRBJ1-1|TRBD1|TRBV4-3|-
TGCGCCAGCAGCCAAGGGACAGGAGGGGCGGGCACTGAAGCTTTCTTT
CASSQGTGGAGTEAFF
>TRBJ2-7|-|TRBV4-3|-
TGCGCCAGCAGCCAAGATTGGGGAGGAAATGACTACGAGCAGTACTTC
CASSQDWGGNDYEQYF
>TRBJ2-1|-|TRBV7-2|-
TGTGCCAGCAGCTTAGGCGGCTCCTACAATGAGCAGTTCTTC
CASSLGGSYNEQFF
>TRBJ1-5|-|TRBV2|-
TGTGCCAGCAGTGAATGGACAGTTAGCAATCAGCCCCAGCATTTT
CASSEWTVSNQPQHF
>TRBJ2-7|-|TRBV5-1|-
TGCGCCAGCAGCTTTGGCAGCGAATACGAGCAGTACTTC
CASSFGSEYEQYF
>TRBJ2-4|TRBD1|TRBV30|-
TGTGCCTGGATCCGACAGGGTCAGGACATTCAGTACTTC
CAWIRQGQDIQYF
>TRBJ1-1|TRBD1|TRBV7-8|once
TGTGCCAGCAGCAAGGACAGGGACACTGAAGCTTTCTTT
CASSKDRDTEAFF
>TRBJ1-2|-|TRBV29-1|-
TGCAGCGCCGCAGGGTTCTATGGCTACACCTTC
CSAAGFYGYTF
>TRBJ2-3|TRBD2|TRBV28|-
TGTGCCACCATACTAGCGGGAGAACCAGATACGCAGTATTTT
CATILAGEPDTQYF